This entry concerns a single T cell receptor beta chain. This CDR3 is built from 13 residues. The germline V gene encodes CDR1 SQVTM and CDR2 ANQGSEA. V lost 4 bases, J lost 8 bases, and 17 bases lay in between. The sample is drawn from a study of response to subunit inactivated influenza vaccine. TCRdb independently ran MiXCR on the RT-PCR reads; one entry per CDR3 protein. The sample includes a few hundred thousand distinct CDR3 sequences, around 22% of them seen just once. The sequence came from a man between 50 and 75 years old who received an inactivated influenza vaccine. This specimen was PBMCs from blood, taken 21 months after vaccination. The rearrangement uses TRBV29-1 and TRBJ1-2; D might be TRBD1 (5 bases). CDR3 protein: CSVGGTVEIGYTF. In DNA form, the CDR3 reads TGCAGCGTTGGGGGGACGGTGGAGATCGGCTACACCTTC.